Detailed here is one T cell receptor (beta chain). The antigen is not known. The source of the sample is a study of cytomegalovirus exposure and HLA in healthy donors. CDR1 and CDR2 (germline): MNHEY, SVGAGI. J lost 4 bases, V lost 0 bases, and 5 bases had no gene match. The CDR3 totals 15 residues. With 60 Vbeta and 13 Jbeta primers, the PCR was carried out. TCRdb's copy holds only in-frame clones and misses some; the assay was immunoSEQ multiplex PCR. The sample holds 150,000 to 200,000 clones; 75% to 80% are singletons and the top ten take about 2.6%. Regarding the study as a whole: Analysis was carried out at a later point, and it linked a missense DCLRE1C variant to TCR beta V- and J-gene trimming. A highly shared variant cluster was judged a likely technical artifact. Being productive about 87% or about 30% of the time was typical of most TCR beta V segments in an earlier analysis.

This clonotype was sampled from a woman in her forties in good health and CMV-seropositive. This sequence joins TRBV6-5 and TRBJ2-7, with 8 nucleotides matching TRBD1. Sequenced: PBMCs. As DNA, the CDR3 is TGTGCCAGCAGTTACTCGACCCAGGGGGCATACGAGCAGTACTTC. Amino acid sequence: CASSYSTQGAYEQYF.